This T cell receptor (beta chain) was sequenced during a study of tumor-infiltrating lymphocytes in oesophageal squamous cell carcinoma. TCRdb passed the PCR reads through MiXCR, listing each CDR3 protein once. The data contain approximately 12,000 distinct CDR3 sequences, roughly half of them singletons. This clonotype was seen more than once but under ten times. This CDR3 is built from 13 residues. CDR1 and CDR2 (germline): SGHTA, FQGTGA. Trimming pared 5 bases from V and 4 bases from J, leaving 10 bases between. The specimen was normal esophageal tissue next to the tumor. This chain links TRBV7-3 with TRBJ2-3, with D uncertain. The clonotype originates from a male donor with esophageal squamous cell carcinoma. CDR3 in amino acids: CASSPVGSDTQYF. In DNA form, the CDR3 reads TGTGCCAGCAGCCCCGTGGGGTCAGATACGCAGTATTTT.